This T cell receptor (beta chain) was found in a study of technical replicates of blood from a few donors. The CDR3 length is 16 residues. Germline V gives CDR1 LGHNA, CDR2 YSLEER. V was cut by 1 base and J by 0 bases, with 10 bases left in between. Generated by immunoSEQ multiplex PCR, the TCRdb table keeps only in-frame clones and is missing some. The table records about 62,000 clones, approximately 87% of them present only once. V and J are TRBV4-3 and TRBJ1-3, with D hard to call. The receptor was isolated from a human donor in good health. Some clones in this sample may be carry-over from other donors' samples. Sequenced sample: PBMCs. CDR3: CASSQVAGFSGNTIYF. The CDR3 DNA reads TGCGCCAGCAGCCAAGTGGCGGGGTTCTCTGGAAACACCATATATTTT.